This TCR beta chain was captured in a study of breast tumors, draining lymph nodes, adjacent tissues. Comment on this clonotype: Compared with germline, one end of the junction differs, possibly owing to a read error.

Breast cancer patients provided tissue from their axillary draining lymph nodes. TCRdb ran MiXCR on the multiplex PCR reads and lists one entry per CDR3 protein. This sample has around 300,000 distinct CDR3 sequences, with 30% found just once. The CDR3 covers 14 residues. Germline CDR1 SEHNR, CDR2 FQNEAQ (reference sequence). What was sequenced was axillary lymph node tissue. The receptor was derived from a female donor with breast cancer. Some clones in this sample may be carry-over from other donors' samples. The chain carries TRBV7-9 and TRBJ2-7, with D possibly TRBD2 on 6 matching bases. This CDR3 is CASSRRGILGEQYF. The CDR3 nucleotides read TGCGCCAGCAGTAGACGGGGGATTTTGGGCGAGCAGTACTTC.